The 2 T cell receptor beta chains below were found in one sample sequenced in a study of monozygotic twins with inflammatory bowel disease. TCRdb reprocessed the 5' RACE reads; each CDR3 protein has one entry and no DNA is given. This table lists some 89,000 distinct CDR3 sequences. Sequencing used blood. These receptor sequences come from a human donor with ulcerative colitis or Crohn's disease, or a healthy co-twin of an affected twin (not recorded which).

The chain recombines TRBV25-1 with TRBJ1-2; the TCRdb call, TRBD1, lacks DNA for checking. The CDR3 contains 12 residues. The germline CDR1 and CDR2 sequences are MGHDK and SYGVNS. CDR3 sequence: CASSAGHYGYTF.

The CDR3 sequence: CASSFHTGAPRTGYTF. The gene calls are TRBV6-5 and TRBJ1-2; TCRdb names TRBD1, which stays unverified in the absence of DNA. CDR3 length equals 16 residues. The germline V gene encodes CDR1 MNHEY and CDR2 SVGAGI.